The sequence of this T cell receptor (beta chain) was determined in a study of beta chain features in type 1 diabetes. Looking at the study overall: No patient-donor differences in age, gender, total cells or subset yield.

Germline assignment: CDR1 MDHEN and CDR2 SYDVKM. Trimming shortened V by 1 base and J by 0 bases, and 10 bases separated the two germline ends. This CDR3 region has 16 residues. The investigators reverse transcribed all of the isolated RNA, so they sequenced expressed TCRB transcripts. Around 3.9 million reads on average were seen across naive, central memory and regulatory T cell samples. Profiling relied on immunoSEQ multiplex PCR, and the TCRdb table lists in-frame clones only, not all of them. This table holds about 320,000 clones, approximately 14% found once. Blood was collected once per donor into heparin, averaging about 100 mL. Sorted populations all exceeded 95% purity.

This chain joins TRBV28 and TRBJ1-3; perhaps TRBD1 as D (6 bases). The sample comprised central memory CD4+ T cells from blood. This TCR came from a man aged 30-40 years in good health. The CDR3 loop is CASSLSGQPSGNTIYF. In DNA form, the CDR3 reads TGTGCCAGCAGTTTATCCGGACAGCCCTCTGGAAACACCATATATTTT.